The rows below give T cell receptor beta chains drawn from one sample of a study of blood T cells in healthy people across ages. TCRdb ran MiXCR on the 5' RACE reads and lists one entry per CDR3 protein. The sample includes some 1,500,000 distinct CDR3 sequences, 42% of them seen just once. The specimen sequenced was blood. Receptor source: a woman between 18 and 29 years old in good health. Both conserved end residues are part of each CDR3. The D gene is left open where the match is weak. Expanded clones are given a class, and other clones once, few, many or no size at all.

CDR3	DNA	J	V	size	D
CTSSPGTAAYNEQFF	TGTACCAGCAGTCCCGGGACAGCAGCCTACAATGAGCAGTTCTTC	TRBJ2-1	TRBV27	.	TRBD1
CASTLPLGDTEAFF	TGTGCCAGCACTCTACCCTTGGGGGACACTGAAGCTTTCTTT	TRBJ1-1	TRBV6-1	.	.
CSVGGQNYEQYF	TGCAGCGTTGGGGGACAGAACTACGAGCAGTACTTC	TRBJ2-7	TRBV29-1	.	TRBD1
CASSYRIAGGLSETQYF	TGTGCCAGCAGCTACCGTATAGCGGGAGGATTATCAGAGACCCAGTACTTC	TRBJ2-5	TRBV12-3/TRBV12-4	.	TRBD2
CSAGTDYNSPLHF	TGCAGTGCTGGGACAGACTATAATTCACCCCTCCACTTT	TRBJ1-6	TRBV20-1	few	TRBD1
CASSSLFFTTNTEAFF	TGTGCCAGCAGCTCACTCTTCTTTACGACGAACACTGAAGCTTTCTTT	TRBJ1-1	TRBV7-3	few	.
CASSQPAGGKRTDTQYF	TGCGCCAGCAGCCAACCAGCGGGGGGAAAACGCACAGATACGCAGTATTTT	TRBJ2-3	TRBV4-1	.	TRBD2
CASSPGQGTYNEQFF	TGCGCCAGCAGCCCGGGACAGGGAACATACAATGAGCAGTTCTTC	TRBJ2-1	TRBV4-3	many	TRBD1
CSANGDYQPQHF	TGCAGTGCTAATGGAGATTATCAGCCCCAGCATTTT	TRBJ1-5	TRBV20-1	.	.
CASSYLVNYGYTF	TGTGCCAGCAGTTACCTAGTGAACTATGGCTACACCTTC	TRBJ1-2	TRBV6-6	.	.
CASSLRDERSPSYEQYF	TGTGCCAGCAGCCTCCGGGACGAGCGGAGCCCTTCCTACGAGCAGTACTTC	TRBJ2-7	TRBV11-2	.	.
CASSSSGRQMKETQYF	TGTGCCAGCAGCTCTTCCGGGAGGCAGATGAAAGAGACCCAGTACTTC	TRBJ2-5	TRBV7-2	.	TRBD2
CSVTPGTGDGYTF	TGCAGCGTTACTCCCGGGACAGGGGATGGCTACACCTTC	TRBJ1-2	TRBV29-1	.	TRBD1
CASSLQGRTNYGYTF	TGTGCCAGCAGTTTACAAGGCCGCACTAACTATGGCTACACCTTC	TRBJ1-2	TRBV28	.	.